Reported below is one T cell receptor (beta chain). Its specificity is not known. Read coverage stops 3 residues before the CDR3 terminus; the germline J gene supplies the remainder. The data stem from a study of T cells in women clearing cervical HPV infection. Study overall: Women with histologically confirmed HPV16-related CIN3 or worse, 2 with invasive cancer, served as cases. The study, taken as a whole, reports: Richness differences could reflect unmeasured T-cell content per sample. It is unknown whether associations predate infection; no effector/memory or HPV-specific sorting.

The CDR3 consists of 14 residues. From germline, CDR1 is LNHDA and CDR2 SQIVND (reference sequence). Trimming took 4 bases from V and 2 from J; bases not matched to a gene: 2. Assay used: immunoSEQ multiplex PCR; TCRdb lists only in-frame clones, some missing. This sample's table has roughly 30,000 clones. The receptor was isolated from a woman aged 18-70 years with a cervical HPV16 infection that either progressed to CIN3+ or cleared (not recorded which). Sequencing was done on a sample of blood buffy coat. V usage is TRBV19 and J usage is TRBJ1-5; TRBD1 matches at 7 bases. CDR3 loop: CASSRGQGNQPQHF. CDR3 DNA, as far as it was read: TGTGCCAGTAGTAGAGGACAGGGCAATCAGCCC.